This TCR beta chain was captured in a study of control samples from healthy donors and cancer patients. Germline CDR1 MRHNA, CDR2 SNTAGT. V lost 4 bases and J lost 6; bases outside the gene matches: 4. The CDR3 length is 13 residues. Profiled with immunoSEQ multiplex PCR; TCRdb holds only in-frame clones, not every one. The sample contains under 95,000 clones, roughly nine tenths of which appear only once. The chain combines TRBV6-4 with TRBJ1-1; 8 positions agree with TRBD1. This receptor was taken from a woman aged 25 to 39 in good health. The sequencing sample was made of blood. CDR3 DNA sequence: TGTGCCAGCAGTGTCCTACAGGGGGCTGAAGCTTTCTTT. The encoded protein is CASSVLQGAEAFF.